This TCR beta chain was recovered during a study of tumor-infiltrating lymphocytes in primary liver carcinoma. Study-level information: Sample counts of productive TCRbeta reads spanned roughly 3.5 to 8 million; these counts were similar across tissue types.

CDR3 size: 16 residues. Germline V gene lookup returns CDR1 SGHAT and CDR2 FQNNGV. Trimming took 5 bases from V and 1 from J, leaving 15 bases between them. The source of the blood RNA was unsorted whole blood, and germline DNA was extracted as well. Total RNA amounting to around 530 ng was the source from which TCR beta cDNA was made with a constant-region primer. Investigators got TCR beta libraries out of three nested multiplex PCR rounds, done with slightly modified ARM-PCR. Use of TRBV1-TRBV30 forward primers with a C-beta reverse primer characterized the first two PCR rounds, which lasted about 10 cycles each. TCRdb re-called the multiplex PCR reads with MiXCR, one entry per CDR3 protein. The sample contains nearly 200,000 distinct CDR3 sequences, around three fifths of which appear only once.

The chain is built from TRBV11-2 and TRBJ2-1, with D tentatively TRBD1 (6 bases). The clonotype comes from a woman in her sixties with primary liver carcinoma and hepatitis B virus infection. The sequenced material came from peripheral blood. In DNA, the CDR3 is TGTGCCAGCAGCCGCAACAGGGTGGGTTCCTACAATGAGCAGTTCTTC. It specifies CASSRNRVGSYNEQFF.